The 10 T cell receptor beta chains in this list originate from one sample, sequenced in a study of OX40 agonist ivuxolimab in advanced cancers. The library was generated by the immunoSEQ multiplex PCR assay. The table was pulled from immuneACCESS by TCRdb, which kept in-frame rearrangements only. Such tables lose some clones; where checked, under half of the loss comes from unresolved V genes, and the rest has no known cause. The sample contains tens of thousands of clones, more than 70% of them found a single time. The ten top clones hold around 0.68% of the sample. This specimen was CD4+ or CD8+ T cells sorted from blood, taken in a trial of the OX40 agonist ivuxolimab. Every receptor here comes from an adult with an advanced solid tumor such as melanoma, head and neck, liver or kidney cancer.

The CDR3 DNA reads TGTGCTAGTGCCCGGGGGTACCAAGAGACCCAGTACTTC. This gives the protein CASARGYQETQYF. This sequence joins TRBV12-5 and TRBJ2-5; D possibly corresponds to TRBD2 (6 bases). The germline V gene has CDR1 LGHNT and CDR2 FRNRAP. The ends were cut back, 7 bases at V and 0 bases at J, with 9 bases in the middle. The length of the CDR3 is 13 residues.

V gene TRBV18 combines with J gene TRBJ2-1, with TRBD1 matching over 7 bases. V trimming: 4 bases; J trimming: 6 bases; junction bases outside the gene matches: 3. Looked up from germline, CDR1 is KGHSH and CDR2 is LQKENI. This CDR3 contains 13 residues. The CDR3 here is CASSRDRANEQFF. Written as DNA, the CDR3 is TGTGCCAGCTCACGAGACAGGGCCAATGAGCAGTTCTTC.

This sequence joins TRBV5-1 and TRBJ1-3; 9 nucleotides align to TRBD1. V shed 3 bases and J 3 bases; nucleotides not matched to a gene: 10. The germline gives CDR1 SGHRS, CDR2 YFSETQ. The CDR3 runs 17 residues. CDR3 coding DNA: TGCGCCAGCAGCTCGAGCCGGACAGGGGCCGGTGGAAACACCATATATTTT. Encoded protein: CASSSSRTGAGGNTIYF.

As for this clone: The identical CDR3 is also encoded by other nucleotide sequences in the sample. The chain recombines TRBV9 with TRBJ1-5; D is unresolved. CDR1 is SGDLS and CDR2 is YYNGEE in the germline V gene. Trimming stripped 0 bases from V and 1 base from J, with 2 bases between. This CDR3 is built from 13 residues. Here the CDR3 DNA reads TGTGCCAGCAGCGTAGGGAGCAATCAGCCCCAGCATTTT. Residues: CASSVGSNQPQHF.

The V gene is TRBV4-1, the J gene TRBJ2-3; unclear D gene. CDR1 MGHRA and CDR2 YSYEKL come from the germline V gene. The CDR3 is 12 residues long. The V end lost 1 base, the J end lost 9 bases, and 8 bases lay between the germline ends. CDR3 in DNA: TGCGCCAGCAGCCAAGGGTTAGGGACGCAGTATTTT. Encoded protein: CASSQGLGTQYF.

The chain is built from TRBV11-3 and TRBJ1-1, with D unresolved. This CDR3 has 13 amino acids. The germline V gene encodes CDR1 SGHNT and CDR2 YENEEA. V was pared by 1 base and J by 0 bases, with 3 bases between. The CDR3 sequence: CASSLGMNTEAFF. The CDR3 nucleotides read TGTGCCAGCAGCTTAGGTATGAACACTGAAGCTTTCTTT.

The chain links TRBV18 to TRBJ2-1; D unclear. V gave up 2 bases and J gave up 7 bases, with 6 bases separating them. The CDR3 runs to 12 residues. The V gene's germline CDR1 is KGHSH and CDR2 LQKENI. The CDR3 DNA follows: TGTGCCAGCTCACCAAACGGGAATGAGCAGTTCTTC. Protein: CASSPNGNEQFF.

CDR3 DNA sequence: TGTGCCAGCAGTTACAGCCCCTACGAGCAGTACTTC. It translates to CASSYSPYEQYF. V usage is TRBV28 and J usage is TRBJ2-7; no clear D. V was shortened by 4 bases and J by 2 bases, with 6 bases between the two germline ends. The CDR3 contains 12 residues. Looked up from germline, CDR1 is MDHEN and CDR2 is SYDVKM.

This chain joins TRBV11-1 and TRBJ2-3; a weak D match, TRBD2 (6 bases). V lost 1 base, J lost 5 bases, and 19 bases lay in between. Germline values: CDR1 SGHAT, CDR2 FQDESV (reference sequence). The CDR3 is made up of 17 amino acids. The DNA of the CDR3 is TGTGCCAGCAGCTTAGAGCCAGCGGGCGCAAACAGAGATACGCAGTATTTT. Translating it yields CASSLEPAGANRDTQYF.

This chain connects TRBV6-6 to TRBJ2-3; 13 positions agree with TRBD2. Germline values: CDR1 MNHNY, CDR2 SVGAGI (reference sequence). The junction had 9 bases not matched to a gene; V was cut back by 6 bases and J by 6 bases. The CDR3 totals 16 residues. CDR3 region: CASRPGTSGNFDTQYF. In DNA form, the CDR3 reads TGTGCCAGCAGACCCGGGACTAGCGGGAATTTTGATACGCAGTATTTT.